The source of this T cell receptor beta chain is a study of cytomegalovirus exposure and HLA in healthy donors. Study results and limitations: V- and J-gene trimming of TCR beta was linked (in a later analysis) to a missense DCLRE1C variant. Among CMV-associated TCR beta chains, most appeared HLA-restricted in a later analysis. In a later analysis, donors in an Asian-associated ancestry cluster reportedly had fewer N-insertions in productive TCRs than the cohort mean. According to reports, the classifier identified cytomegalovirus status with high specificity and sensitivity.

Of note for this clone: Its antigen remains unknown.

Vbeta (60) and Jbeta (13) primers were used in the PCR. The method was immunoSEQ multiplex PCR; TCRdb's version includes in-frame clones alone and lacks a portion of them. This table has some 190,000 clones, 86% appearing once. This TCR derives from a woman younger than 45 in good health and CMV-seronegative. Input material: PBMCs.

The CDR3 reads CATSLAPTANTEAFF. CDR3 bases: TGTGCCACCAGCCTAGCACCAACAGCCAACACTGAAGCTTTCTTT. The J gene is TRBJ1-1, the V gene TRBV15, with D unclear. V lost 5 bases to trimming and J lost 2 bases, with 15 bases between them. The CDR3 has 15 amino acids. CDR1 and CDR2 from the germline V gene are LNHNV and YYDKDF (reference sequence).